A single TCR beta chain is shown here with its context. What it binds is not known. This sample is part of a study of cytomegalovirus exposure and HLA in healthy donors. About the research overall: Earlier sequencing of some 190 million T cells yielded 100 million to 120 million unique TCR beta sequences. Study observations and caveats: Serostatus for CMV was the only available immune exposure information. The study dropped some indistinguishable V segments, TRBV6-2 and TRBV6-3 among them.

PCR amplification relied on 60 Vbeta primers (plus 13 Jbeta primers). Clones were read by immunoSEQ multiplex PCR, and TCRdb kept only the in-frame ones, dropping some. The sample has 210,000 or so clones; more than 60% are singletons. The CDR3 runs to 15 residues. Germline-derived CDR1 and CDR2 are SGHRS and YFSETQ. V gave up 0 bases and J gave up 2 bases; unmatched junction bases: 4. This clonotype originated in a young woman in good health and CMV-seropositive. The rearrangement links TRBV5-1 to TRBJ2-5; 7 bases line up with TRBD1. Sequencing was done on a sample of PBMCs. CDR3: CASSLEGTEQETQYF. The CDR3 region has the DNA TGCGCCAGCAGCTTGGAAGGGACAGAGCAAGAGACCCAGTACTTC. Filled out from reference TRBV5-1 and TRBJ2-5, the complete variable domain reads KAGVTQTPRYLIKTRGQQVTLSCSPISGHRSVSWYQQTPGQGLQFLFEYFSETQRNKGNFPGRFSGRQFSNSRSEMNVSTLELGDSALYLCASSLEGTEQETQYFGPGTRLLVL.